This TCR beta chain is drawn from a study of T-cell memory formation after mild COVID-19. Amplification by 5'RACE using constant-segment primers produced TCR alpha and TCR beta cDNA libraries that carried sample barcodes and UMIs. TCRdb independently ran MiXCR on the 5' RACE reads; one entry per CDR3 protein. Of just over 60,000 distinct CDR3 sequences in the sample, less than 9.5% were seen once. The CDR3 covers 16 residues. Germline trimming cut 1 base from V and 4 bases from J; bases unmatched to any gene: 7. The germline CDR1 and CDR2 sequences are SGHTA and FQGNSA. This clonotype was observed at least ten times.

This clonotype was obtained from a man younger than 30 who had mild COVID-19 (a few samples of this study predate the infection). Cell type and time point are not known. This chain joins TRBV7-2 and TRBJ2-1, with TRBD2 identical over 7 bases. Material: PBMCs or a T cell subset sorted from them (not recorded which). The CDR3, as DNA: TGTGCCAGCAGCTTAGATGCGACCGGGGGGTACAATGAGCAGTTCTTC. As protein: CASSLDATGGYNEQFF.